This entry lists 19 T cell receptor beta chains sequenced from one sample in a study of T cell responses to AZD1222 COVID-19 vaccine. Measured with immunoSEQ multiplex PCR; TCRdb has only the in-frame clones, and not every one. This sample yields 150,000 or so clones, of which approximately 92% are seen a single time; about 2.5% belongs to the top ten. Sequences were derived from peripheral blood, sampled on day 0 of AZD1222 vaccination. Receptor source: an adult in good health.

The chain combines TRBV6-2 or TRBV6-3 with TRBJ1-5; 8 nucleotides match TRBD1. The CDR3 has 17 amino acids. V gave up 5 bases and J gave up 4 bases; unmatched junction bases: 13. The germline V gene encodes CDR1 MNHEY and CDR2 SVGEGT. As DNA, the CDR3 is TGTGCCAGCAGTCGTCCAGACCTAGACAGGGGAAATCAGCCCCAGCATTTT. Translating it yields CASSRPDLDRGNQPQHF.

J is TRBJ2-1 and V is TRBV15; D call uncertain. The V gene lost 1 base and the J gene lost 8 bases, with 9 bases spanning the gap. The CDR3 is 13 residues long. Germline V gene data show CDR1 as LNHNV and CDR2 as YYDKDF (reference sequence). The CDR3 region is CATSRARFDEQFF. The CDR3 nucleotides are TGTGCCACCAGCAGAGCTCGATTCGATGAGCAGTTCTTC.

The chain employs TRBV10-3 and TRBJ2-2; D unclear. There are 13 residues in the CDR3. CDR1 is ENHRY and CDR2 is SYGVKD in the germline V gene. Trimming took 3 bases from V and 6 from J, leaving 8 bases between them. CDR3 in DNA: TGTGCCATCAGTGAAATCGAGTCCGGGGAGCTGTTTTTT. Encoded protein: CAISEIESGELFF.

The V and J genes are TRBV11-2 and TRBJ1-3; D gene unclear. The germline V gene has CDR1 SGHAT and CDR2 FQNNGV. The CDR3 totals 14 residues. Trimming took off 3 bases at V and 2 bases at J, with 8 bases between the two ends. CDR3 sequence reads: CASSLLPTGNTIYF. DNA of the CDR3: TGTGCCAGCAGCTTGCTCCCAACTGGAAACACCATATATTTT.

The V gene is TRBV28, the J gene TRBJ2-7, with 13 bases aligning to TRBD2. The CDR3 extends over 16 amino acids. CDR1 is MDHEN and CDR2 is SYDVKM in the germline V gene. After removal of 5 bases from V and 5 bases from J, the junction contained 9 bases not matched to a gene. The CDR3 sequence is CASSPGLAGVRHEQYF. The CDR3 region has the DNA TGTGCCAGCAGTCCAGGACTAGCGGGAGTCAGGCACGAGCAGTACTTC.

V usage is TRBV9 and J usage is TRBJ1-2; weak D call: TRBD1 (5 bases). V was trimmed by 2 bases and J by 4 bases, leaving 15 bases between them. The length of the CDR3 is 15 residues. Germline CDR1 SGDLS, CDR2 YYNGEE. This CDR3 is CASSVGSGNVYGYTF. CDR3 nucleotides: TGTGCCAGCAGCGTCGGGTCAGGGAATGTCTATGGCTACACCTTC.

The chain combines TRBV5-4 with TRBJ1-6; D is undetermined. The ends were cut back, 0 bases at V and 2 bases at J, with 12 bases in the middle. CDR3 size: 17 residues. In germline, CDR1 is SGHNT, CDR2 YYREEE (reference sequence). CDR3 residues: CASSLVSGSAYNSPLHF. In DNA, the CDR3 is TGTGCCAGCAGCTTGGTCAGTGGGTCGGCCTATAATTCACCCCTCCACTTT.

The rearrangement links TRBV27 to TRBJ2-7; 9 bases map to TRBD2. Germline loops: CDR1 MNHEY, CDR2 SMNVEV (reference sequence). The CDR3 is made up of 16 amino acids. Losses at the gene ends were 2 bases for V and 4 bases for J; bases not matched to a gene: 9. The CDR3: CASSLAGGPLMYEQYF. The CDR3 nucleotides read TGTGCCAGCAGTTTAGCGGGGGGGCCCTTAATGTACGAGCAGTACTTC.

The rearrangement uses TRBV19 and TRBJ1-3; D is unclear. V lost 8 bases and J 4 bases, leaving 6 bases between the germline ends. Per the germline V gene, CDR1 is LNHDA and CDR2 is SQIVND (reference sequence). This CDR3 spans 11 amino acids. The CDR3 bases are TGTGCCAGTGGGATGGGAAACACCATATATTTT. Translation gives CASGMGNTIYF.

V usage is TRBV5-1 and J usage is TRBJ1-1, with 7 nucleotides matching TRBD1. The CDR3 covers 15 residues. CDR1 SGHRS and CDR2 YFSETQ come from the germline V gene. Losses at the gene ends were 0 bases for V and 2 bases for J; bases not matched to a gene: 4. The CDR3 region has the DNA TGCGCCAGCAGCTTGGGGGGACAGTATAACACTGAAGCTTTCTTT. Protein: CASSLGGQYNTEAFF.

This clone was recorded a few times. The chain carries TRBV7-2 and TRBJ1-2; 8 positions agree with TRBD1. Trimming removed 6 bases from V and 3 bases from J; junction bases left unmatched: 6. CDR1 is SGHTA, CDR2 FQGNSA, per germline. The CDR3 sequence is 14 residues long. CDR3: CASRTTGGDYGYTF. CDR3 DNA: TGTGCCAGCAGGACTACAGGGGGAGACTATGGCTACACCTTC.

The chain carries TRBV11-3 and TRBJ1-5; 8 bases are a match to TRBD1. The germline CDR1 and CDR2 sequences are SGHNT and YENEEA. The ends lost 5 bases at V and 3 bases at J; junction bases unmatched: 9. The CDR3 sequence is 16 residues long. CDR3 DNA: TGTGCCAGCAGCGGCAGGACAGGGTTAGACAATCAGCCCCAGCATTTT. It is translated as CASSGRTGLDNQPQHF. The full variable domain, rest sourced from reference TRBV11-3 and TRBJ1-5, is EAGVVQSPRYKIIEKKQPVAFWCNPISGHNTLYWYLQNLGQGPELLIRYENEEAVDDSQLPKDRFSAERLKGVDSTLKIQPAELGDSAVYLCASSGRTGLDNQPQHFGDGTRLSIL.

The V and J genes are TRBV6-4 and TRBJ2-6, with 8 positions matching TRBD1. Germline V gene sequence: CDR1 MRHNA, CDR2 SNTAGT. The junction had 7 bases not matched to a gene; V was cut back by 6 bases and J by 0 bases. This CDR3 comprises 17 residues. The CDR3: CASSATGDNSGANVLTF. The DNA of the CDR3 is TGTGCCAGCAGCGCGACAGGGGACAACTCTGGGGCCAACGTCCTGACTTTC.

This clone was seen just once. The rearrangement uses TRBV2 and TRBJ1-2; 9 bases match TRBD1. The CDR3 runs 15 residues. J gave up 6 bases and V 6 bases, and 11 bases lay outside the gene matches. Germline CDR1 and CDR2: SNHLY and FYNNEI. CDR3 sequence (DNA): TGTGCCAGCAGGACAGGGGGAGAAGAGTATAATGGCTACACCTTC. This codes for CASRTGGEEYNGYTF.

J is TRBJ2-7 and V is TRBV20-1; 9 nucleotides match TRBD2. The trim removed 6 bases at V and 6 bases at J, leaving 3 bases unmatched. Germline V gene lookup returns CDR1 DFQATT and CDR2 SNEGSKA (reference sequence). CDR3 length: 11 residues. The DNA for the CDR3 is TGCAGTGCCCGCGGGGGGGGCGAGCAGTACTTC. Encoded protein: CSARGGGEQYF.

The genes are TRBV9 and TRBJ2-4; the match to TRBD2 covers 7 bases. Germline V gene sequence: CDR1 SGDLS, CDR2 YYNGEE. This CDR3 spans 17 amino acids. The trim removed 0 bases at V and 3 bases at J, leaving 9 bases unmatched. The CDR3 region is CASSVGEGRASKNIQYF. Here the CDR3 DNA reads TGTGCCAGCAGCGTAGGGGAGGGCAGGGCAAGCAAAAACATTCAGTACTTC.

The rearrangement uses TRBV27 and TRBJ2-2, with D perhaps assigned TRBD1 or TRBD2 (5 bases each). The V and J ends lost 7 bases and 4 bases respectively, with 13 bases between them. Germline V CDR1 and CDR2: MNHEY, SMNVEV (reference sequence). The CDR3 totals 14 residues. This CDR3 reads CASNRGAGTGELFF. The CDR3 DNA sequence: TGTGCCAGCAACCGAGGGGCGGGCACCGGGGAGCTGTTTTTT.

This rearrangement joins TRBV19 to TRBJ1-5; 8 nucleotides line up with TRBD1. Per the germline V gene, CDR1 is LNHDA and CDR2 is SQIVND (reference sequence). The trim removed 3 bases at V and 2 bases at J, leaving 15 bases unmatched. The CDR3 has 19 amino acids. The CDR3 DNA reads TGTGCCAGTAGTATCCAGGACAGGGCGTCTTTATTGGGCAATCAGCCCCAGCATTTT. Its translation is CASSIQDRASLLGNQPQHF.

The chain links TRBV5-3 to TRBJ1-5; D is unclear. TRBV5-3 is known as an ORF, though its function is uncertain. Trimming left V 1 base short and J 1 base short, with 9 bases between. The CDR3 sequence is 15 residues long. The CDR3 region has the DNA TGTGCCAGAAGCTTGTGCAACAGAAGCAATCAGCCCCAGCATTTT. As protein: CARSLCNRSNQPQHF.